The subject of this entry is one T cell receptor beta chain. Its antigen is currently unknown. Looked up from germline, CDR1 is MGHDK and CDR2 is SYGVNS. V was pared by 5 bases and J by 4 bases, with 23 bases between. This CDR3 has 18 residues. This entry is derived from a study of Graves' ophthalmopathy and Graves' hyperthyroidism. General observations from the study: The authors also found most expanded thyroid clonotypes above 0.001 frequency in blood. The model flagged ophthalmopathy progression at more than 60% sensitivity and 72% to 80% specificity.

RNA transcripts served as template for amplifying TCR beta CDR3 sequences. Scientists carried out first-round RT-PCR using HTBI primers and then a second-round multiplex PCR. TCRdb re-called the multiplex PCR reads with MiXCR, one entry per CDR3 protein. The sample has 650,000 to 900,000 distinct CDR3 sequences; roughly two fifths are singletons. Symptoms, serum thyroxine and TRAb, thyroid ultrasound, and orbital computed tomography formed the diagnostic basis. The PBMCs were taken from 10 ml of fresh peripheral blood. Sequenced: peripheral blood. The clonotype was recovered from an adult man with Graves' ophthalmopathy. The rearrangement joins TRBV25-1 to TRBJ2-2, with D possibly TRBD1 on 6 matching bases. This chain's CDR3 is CASSFPGRGIRGTGELFF. As DNA, the CDR3 is TGTGCCAGCAGTTTCCCGGGCAGGGGTATTCGGGGCACCGGGGAGCTGTTTTTT. The variable domain in full, with the rest retrieved from reference TRBV25-1 and TRBJ2-2, is EADIYQTPRYLVIGTGKKITLECSQTMGHDKMYWYQQDPGMELHLIHYSYGVNSTEKGDLSSESTVSRIRTEHFPLTLESARPSHTSQYLCASSFPGRGIRGTGELFFGEGSRLTVL.